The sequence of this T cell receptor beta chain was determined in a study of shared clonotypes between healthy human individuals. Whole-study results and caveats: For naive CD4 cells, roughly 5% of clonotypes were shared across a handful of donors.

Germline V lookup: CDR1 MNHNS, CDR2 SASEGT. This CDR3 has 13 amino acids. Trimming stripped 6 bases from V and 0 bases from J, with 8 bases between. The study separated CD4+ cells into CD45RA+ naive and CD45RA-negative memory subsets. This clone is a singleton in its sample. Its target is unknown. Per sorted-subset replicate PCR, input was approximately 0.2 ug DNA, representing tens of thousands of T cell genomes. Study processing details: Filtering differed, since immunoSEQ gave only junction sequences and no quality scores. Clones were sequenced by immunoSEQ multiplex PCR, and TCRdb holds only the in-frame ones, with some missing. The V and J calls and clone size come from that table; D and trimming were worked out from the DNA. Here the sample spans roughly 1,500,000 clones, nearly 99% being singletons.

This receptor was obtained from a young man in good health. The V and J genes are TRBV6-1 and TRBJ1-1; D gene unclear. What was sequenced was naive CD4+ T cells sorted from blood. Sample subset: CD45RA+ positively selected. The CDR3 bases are TGTGCCAGCAGGACACAAGTGAACACTGAAGCTTTCTTT. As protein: CASRTQVNTEAFF.